This T cell receptor (beta chain) derives from a study of T cell repertoires in cytomegalovirus infection. TCRdb recomputed calls from the reads with MiXCR, one row per CDR3 protein. The sample lists 35,000 to 55,000 distinct CDR3 sequences; approximately 20% were seen once. This clonotype was detected ten times or more. The antigen remains unidentified. Deletions cut 0 bases from V and 0 bases from J, with 11 bases between. CDR1 SGHVS and CDR2 FQNEAQ come from the germline V gene. The CDR3 totals 16 residues. The clonotype was recovered from a human donor in good health (CMV status not recorded). Some clones in this sample may be carry-over from other donors' samples. The J gene is TRBJ1-1, the V gene TRBV7-8, with D perhaps TRBD1 (6 bases). Sequences were derived from CD8+ T cells from cultured PBMCs, sampled from culture after CMV antigen stimulation. The CDR3 here is CASSLALDSLNTEAFF. DNA for the CDR3: TGTGCCAGCAGCTTAGCTTTGGACAGCTTGAACACTGAAGCTTTCTTT.